Shown below are 19 T cell receptor beta chains from a single sample sequenced in a study of shared clonotypes between healthy human individuals. This table comes from immunoSEQ multiplex PCR, and its TCRdb copy is limited to in-frame clones, with some not included. This sample has 700,000 or so clones, with approximately 75% found just once. The sequenced sample was memory CD4+ T cells sorted from blood. This sample's subset: CD45RA-negative fraction. The origin of the receptors is a woman aged 25-40 years in good health.

This clone has more than one count but fewer than ten. V usage is TRBV6-6 and J usage is TRBJ2-7; D is ambiguous. CDR1 is MNHNY and CDR2 is SVGAGI in the germline V gene (reference sequence). V lost 5 bases to trimming and J lost 2 bases, with 10 bases between them. CDR3 length equals 13 residues. The chain's CDR3 is CASSLRHPYEQYF. The CDR3 nucleotides are TGTGCCAGCAGTCTAAGACACCCCTACGAGCAGTACTTC.

The chain couples TRBV5-1 to TRBJ2-1, with D possibly matching TRBD1 (5 bases). Germline CDR1 reads SGHRS; CDR2 reads YFSETQ. The V gene lost 4 bases and the J gene lost 1 base, with 12 bases spanning the gap. The CDR3 consists of 15 residues. For the CDR3, the DNA is TGCGCCAGCAGCGCCGGATCAGGGTCCTACAATGAGCAGTTCTTC. Protein: CASSAGSGSYNEQFF.

This clone showed up just a few times. V usage is TRBV5-1 and J usage is TRBJ1-2; 9 nucleotides line up with TRBD1. The CDR3 spans 17 residues. The germline CDR1 and CDR2 sequences are SGHRS and YFSETQ. V lost 0 bases and J lost 0; bases outside the gene matches: 6. CDR3 amino acids: CASSLAGTGKTNYGYTF. The DNA for the CDR3 is TGCGCCAGCAGCTTGGCCGGGACAGGGAAGACTAACTATGGCTACACCTTC.

This clone was observed a handful of times. The CDR3 nucleotides are TGTGCCAGCAGCTTAGGGACAGATTACTTAGCGGGTCAGCCCCAGCATTTT. Translated, it gives CASSLGTDYLAGQPQHF. The chain couples TRBV7-8 to TRBJ1-5; D might be TRBD1 (6 bases). The V end lost 1 base, the J end lost 6 bases, and 19 bases lay between the germline ends. The length of the CDR3 is 17 residues. Per the germline V gene, CDR1 is SGHVS and CDR2 is FQNEAQ.

The chain uses TRBV5-1 and TRBJ2-5; 15 nucleotides line up with TRBD2. Unmatched junction bases numbered 4, after V lost 1 base and J lost 9 bases. This CDR3 region has 15 residues. Germline assignment: CDR1 SGHRS and CDR2 YFSETQ. The DNA for the CDR3 is TGCGCCAGCAGCTTGCAGGGACTAGCGGGAGGTGCCCAGTACTTC. Translated: CASSLQGLAGGAQYF.

The chain employs TRBV18 and TRBJ1-3; TRBD1 aligns across 7 bases. V shed 8 bases, J shed 0 bases, and the junction held 7 bases outside the gene matches. CDR3 length equals 15 residues. The germline CDR1 and CDR2 sequences are KGHSH and LQKENI. The CDR3 spells CASTGDSNSGNTIYF. DNA for the CDR3: TGTGCCAGCACCGGGGACAGCAACTCTGGAAACACCATATATTTT.

This clone appeared a single time. V usage is TRBV4-1 and J usage is TRBJ1-5; D gene uncertain. The CDR3 runs to 15 residues. The V and J ends lost 0 bases and 11 bases respectively, with 17 bases between them. The V gene's germline CDR1 is MGHRA and CDR2 YSYEKL. The CDR3 nucleotides read TGCGCCAGCAGCCAAGAGGACGGCTCGTCTTCAGCCCAGCATTTT. Amino acids: CASSQEDGSSSAQHF.

The J gene is TRBJ1-2, the V gene TRBV28; D may be TRBD1 (6 bases). With 2 bases removed from V and 7 bases from J, the gap between germline ends came to 14 bases. Germline assignment: CDR1 MDHEN and CDR2 SYDVKM. The CDR3 is 14 residues long. The CDR3 is CASSLDRLTGGYTF. The CDR3 DNA sequence: TGTGCCAGCAGTTTAGACAGGTTAACGGGTGGCTACACCTTC.

Written as DNA, the CDR3 is TGCGCCAGCAGTGAAGGCTCTAGCGGGAGAGGGGGAGAGCAGTACTTC. Translating gives CASSEGSSGRGGEQYF. The chain has TRBV10-1 and TRBJ2-7, with 10 bases matching TRBD2. V shed 3 bases, J shed 7 bases, and the junction held 12 bases outside the gene matches. Germline values: CDR1 WNHNN, CDR2 SYGVQD (reference sequence). This CDR3 is built from 16 residues.

The rearrangement uses TRBV4-1 and TRBJ2-6; the match to TRBD2 covers 8 bases. This CDR3 is 17 amino acids long. V lost 0 bases, J lost 1 base, and 2 bases stayed unmatched. From germline, CDR1 is MGHRA and CDR2 YSYEKL. The CDR3 loop is CASSQDPGGSGANVLTF. The CDR3 nucleotides read TGCGCCAGCAGCCAAGATCCGGGGGGGTCTGGGGCCAACGTCCTGACTTTC.

The chain is built from TRBV27 and TRBJ1-5; unclear D gene. Trimming cost V 3 bases and J 0 bases, with 12 bases left between them. The CDR3 length is 16 residues. CDR1 and CDR2 (germline): MNHEY, SMNVEV (reference sequence). This CDR3 is CASSFGVPFSNQPQHF. CDR3 sequence (DNA): TGTGCCAGCAGTTTTGGGGTCCCTTTTAGCAATCAGCCCCAGCATTTT.

The gene calls are TRBV5-5 and TRBJ2-5; 11 nucleotides align to TRBD2. V shed 4 bases, J shed 1 base, and the junction held 3 bases outside the gene matches. Germline assignment: CDR1 SGHKS and CDR2 YYEKEE (reference sequence). The CDR3 runs to 15 residues. In nucleotides, the CDR3 is TGTGCCAGCAGCGCCGGACTAGCGGGCCAAGAGACCCAGTACTTC. Translated, it gives CASSAGLAGQETQYF.

This chain uses TRBV20-1 with TRBJ1-2; no clear D gene. The CDR3 runs to 11 residues. CDR1 and CDR2 (germline): DFQATT, SNEGSKA (reference sequence). Trimming shortened V by 6 bases and J by 4 bases, and 9 bases separated the two germline ends. CDR3 loop: CSAHDLYGYTF. As DNA, the CDR3 is TGCAGTGCCCACGACCTCTATGGCTACACCTTC.

The chain has TRBV5-1 and TRBJ2-1, with D possibly being TRBD1 (5 bases). Per germline, CDR1 SGHRS and CDR2 YFSETQ. The CDR3 contains 14 residues. V was cut by 3 bases and J by 4 bases, with 11 bases left in between. The CDR3 coding sequence is TGCGCCAGCAGCTGGACAACTGCGTACAATGAGCAGTTCTTC. It yields the protein CASSWTTAYNEQFF.

V is TRBV18 and J is TRBJ2-1; D is perhaps TRBD1 (5 bases). Germline CDR1 is KGHSH and CDR2 is LQKENI. The CDR3 has 14 amino acids. Trimming shortened V by 4 bases and J by 8 bases, and 15 bases separated the two germline ends. CDR3 DNA: TGTGCCAGCTCACGTGGGCAGGGTGTCCATGAGCAGTTCTTC. Translation gives CASSRGQGVHEQFF.

This clone was picked up a small number of times. The V gene is TRBV27, the J gene TRBJ2-7, with 10 bases matching TRBD2. V trimming: 9 bases; J trimming: 6 bases; junction bases outside the gene matches: 11. The CDR3 length is 14 residues. Germline V gene sequence: CDR1 MNHEY, CDR2 SMNVEV (reference sequence). The CDR3 sequence is CASTAASGSREQYF. In DNA, the CDR3 is TGTGCCAGTACGGCGGCTAGCGGGAGTCGCGAGCAGTACTTC.

CDR3 sequence (DNA): TGTGCCAGCCGGGCACAGCTCCATCAGCCCCAGCATTTT. This codes for CASRAQLHQPQHF. The gene calls are TRBV28 and TRBJ1-5; D unclear. V shed 8 bases and J shed 5 bases, with 13 bases lying between them. The germline V gene encodes CDR1 MDHEN and CDR2 SYDVKM. This CDR3 spans 13 amino acids.

The chain combines TRBV14 with TRBJ2-3, with TRBD2 matching over 10 bases. Per germline, CDR1 SGHDN and CDR2 FVKESK. The CDR3 is 15 residues long. V was pared by 3 bases and J by 5 bases, with 5 bases of the junction left unmatched. The CDR3 DNA reads TGTGCCAGCAGCCAGCTAGCGGGAGAGGGAGATACGCAGTATTTT. Translated, it gives CASSQLAGEGDTQYF.

The chain has TRBV19 and TRBJ1-1; D is possibly TRBD1 (6 bases). Trimming shortened V by 6 bases and J by 1 base, and 15 bases separated the two germline ends. Germline V gives CDR1 LNHDA, CDR2 SQIVND (reference sequence). This CDR3 contains 15 residues. This CDR3 reads CASRKRRGQNTEAFF. The DNA for the CDR3 is TGTGCCAGTAGGAAACGCAGGGGCCAGAACACTGAAGCTTTCTTT.